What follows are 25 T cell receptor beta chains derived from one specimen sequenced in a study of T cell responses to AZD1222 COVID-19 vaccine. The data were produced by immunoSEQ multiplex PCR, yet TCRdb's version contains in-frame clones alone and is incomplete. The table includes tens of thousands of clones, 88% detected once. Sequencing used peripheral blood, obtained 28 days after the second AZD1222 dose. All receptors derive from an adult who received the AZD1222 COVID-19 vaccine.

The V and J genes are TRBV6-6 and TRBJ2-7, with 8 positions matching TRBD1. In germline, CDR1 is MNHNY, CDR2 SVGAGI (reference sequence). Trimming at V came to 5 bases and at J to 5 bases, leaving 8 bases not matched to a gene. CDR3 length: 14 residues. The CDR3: CASSRTQGVDEQYF. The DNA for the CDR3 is TGTGCCAGCAGTAGGACACAGGGGGTCGACGAGCAGTACTTC.

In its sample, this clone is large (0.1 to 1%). The CDR3 nucleotides are TGTGCCAGCTCCGGCGGCACCTTGAGCTCCTACGAGCAGTACTTC. As protein: CASSGGTLSSYEQYF. The J gene is TRBJ2-7, the V gene TRBV2; D call uncertain. The CDR3 has 15 residues. Per germline, CDR1 SNHLY and CDR2 FYNNEI. V gave up 8 bases and J gave up 0 bases, with 17 bases separating them.

This chain's CDR3 is CASSLETGGLFSGANVLTF. For the CDR3, the DNA is TGTGCCAGCAGCTTAGAGACAGGGGGCCTATTCTCTGGGGCCAACGTCCTGACTTTC. The chain joins TRBV7-2 to TRBJ2-6, with 10 bases aligning to TRBD1. Trimming took 1 base from V and 0 from J; bases not matched to a gene: 6. The germline V gene encodes CDR1 SGHTA and CDR2 FQGNSA. CDR3 size: 19 residues.

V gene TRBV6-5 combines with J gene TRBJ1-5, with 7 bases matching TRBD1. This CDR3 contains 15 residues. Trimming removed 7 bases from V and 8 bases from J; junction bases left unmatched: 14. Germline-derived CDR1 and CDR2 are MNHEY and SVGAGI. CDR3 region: CASTKKTGRMEPQHF. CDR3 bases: TGTGCCAGCACCAAAAAGACAGGGAGGATGGAGCCCCAGCATTTT.

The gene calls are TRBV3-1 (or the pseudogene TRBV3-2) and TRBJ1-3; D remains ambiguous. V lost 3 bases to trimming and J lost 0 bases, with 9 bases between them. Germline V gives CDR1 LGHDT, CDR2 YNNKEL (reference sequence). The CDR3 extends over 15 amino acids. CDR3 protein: CASSHGRSSGNTIYF. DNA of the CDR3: TGTGCCAGCAGCCACGGCAGGAGCTCTGGAAACACCATATATTTT.

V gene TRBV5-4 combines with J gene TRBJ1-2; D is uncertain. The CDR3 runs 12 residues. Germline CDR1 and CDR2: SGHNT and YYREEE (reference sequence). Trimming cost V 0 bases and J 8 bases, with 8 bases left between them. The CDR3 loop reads CASSLGLGGYTF. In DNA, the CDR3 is TGTGCCAGCAGCTTGGGTTTGGGGGGCTACACCTTC.

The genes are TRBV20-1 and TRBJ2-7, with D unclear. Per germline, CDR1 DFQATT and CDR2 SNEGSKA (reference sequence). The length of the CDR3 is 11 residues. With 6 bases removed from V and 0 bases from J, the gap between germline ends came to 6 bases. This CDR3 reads CSAPSSYEQYF. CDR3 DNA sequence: TGCAGTGCCCCGAGCTCCTACGAGCAGTACTTC.

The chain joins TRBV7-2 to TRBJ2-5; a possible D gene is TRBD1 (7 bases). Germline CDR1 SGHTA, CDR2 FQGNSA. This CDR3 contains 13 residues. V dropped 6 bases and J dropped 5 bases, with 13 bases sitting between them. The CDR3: CASRPSGGETQYF. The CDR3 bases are TGTGCCAGCAGACCCTCAGGGGGGGAGACCCAGTACTTC.

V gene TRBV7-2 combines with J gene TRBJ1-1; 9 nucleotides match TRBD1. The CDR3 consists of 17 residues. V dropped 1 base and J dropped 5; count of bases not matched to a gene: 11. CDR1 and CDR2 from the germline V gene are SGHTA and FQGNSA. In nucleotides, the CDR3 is TGTGCCAGCAGCTTAGGAGGGACAGGGTGGTTGGTTACTGAAGCTTTCTTT. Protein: CASSLGGTGWLVTEAFF.

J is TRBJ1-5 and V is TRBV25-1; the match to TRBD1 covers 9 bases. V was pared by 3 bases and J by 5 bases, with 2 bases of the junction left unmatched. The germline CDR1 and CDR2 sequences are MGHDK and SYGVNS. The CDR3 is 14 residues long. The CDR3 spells CASSEGTGHQPQHF. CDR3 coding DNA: TGTGCCAGCAGTGAGGGGACAGGGCATCAGCCCCAGCATTTT.

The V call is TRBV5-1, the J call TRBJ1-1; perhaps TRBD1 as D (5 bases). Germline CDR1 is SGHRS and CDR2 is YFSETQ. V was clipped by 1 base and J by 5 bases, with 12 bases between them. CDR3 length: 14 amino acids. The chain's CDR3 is CASSLPSSGTEAFF. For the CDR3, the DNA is TGCGCCAGCAGCTTGCCCAGTTCAGGGACTGAAGCTTTCTTT.

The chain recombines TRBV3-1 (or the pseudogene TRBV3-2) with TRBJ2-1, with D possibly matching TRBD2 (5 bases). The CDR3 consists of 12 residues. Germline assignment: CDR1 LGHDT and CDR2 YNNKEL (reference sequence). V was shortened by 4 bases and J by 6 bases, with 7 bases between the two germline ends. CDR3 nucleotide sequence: TGTGCCAGCAGCCGACTACCCAATGAGCAGTTCTTC. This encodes CASSRLPNEQFF.

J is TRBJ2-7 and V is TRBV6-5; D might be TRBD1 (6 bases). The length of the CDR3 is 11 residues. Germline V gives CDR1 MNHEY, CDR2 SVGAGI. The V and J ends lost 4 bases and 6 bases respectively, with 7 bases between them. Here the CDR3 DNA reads TGTGCCAGCAGTTGGGGGCTCGAGCAGTACTTC. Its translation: CASSWGLEQYF.

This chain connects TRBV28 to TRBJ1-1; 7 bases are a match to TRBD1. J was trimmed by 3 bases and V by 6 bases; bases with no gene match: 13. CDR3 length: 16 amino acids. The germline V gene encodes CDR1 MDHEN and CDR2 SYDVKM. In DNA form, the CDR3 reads TGTGCCAGCAGGTTACCGACAGGGAGCAGGGACACTGAAGCTTTCTTT. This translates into CASRLPTGSRDTEAFF.

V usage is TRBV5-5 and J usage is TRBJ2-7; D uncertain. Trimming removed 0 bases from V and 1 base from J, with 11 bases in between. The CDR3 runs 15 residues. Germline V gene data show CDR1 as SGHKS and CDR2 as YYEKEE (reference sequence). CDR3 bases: TGTGCCAGCAGCTTGGCTTCTAGAGGATCCTACGAGCAGTACTTC. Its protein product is CASSLASRGSYEQYF.

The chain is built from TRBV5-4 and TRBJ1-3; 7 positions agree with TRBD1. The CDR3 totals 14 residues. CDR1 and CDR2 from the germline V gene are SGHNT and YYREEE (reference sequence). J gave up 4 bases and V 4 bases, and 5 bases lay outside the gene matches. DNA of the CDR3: TGTGCCAGCAGCCCCGACAGGGCCGGAAACACCATATATTTT. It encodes CASSPDRAGNTIYF. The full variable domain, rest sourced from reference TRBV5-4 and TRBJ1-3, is ETGVTQSPTHLIKTRGQQVTLRCSSQSGHNTVSWYQQALGQGPQFIFQYYREEENGRGNFPPRFSGLQFPNYSSELNVNALELDDSALYLCASSPDRAGNTIYFGEGSWLTVV.

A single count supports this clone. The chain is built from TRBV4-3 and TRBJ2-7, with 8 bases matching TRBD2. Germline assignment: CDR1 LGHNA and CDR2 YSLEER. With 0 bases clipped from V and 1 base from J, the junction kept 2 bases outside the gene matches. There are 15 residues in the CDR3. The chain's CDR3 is CASSQDSGGSYEQYF. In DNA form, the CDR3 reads TGCGCCAGCAGCCAAGATTCGGGGGGGTCCTACGAGCAGTACTTC.

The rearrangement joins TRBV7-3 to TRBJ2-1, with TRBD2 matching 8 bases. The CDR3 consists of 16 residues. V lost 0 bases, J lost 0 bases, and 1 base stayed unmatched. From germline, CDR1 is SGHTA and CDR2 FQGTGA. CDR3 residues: CASSLTGGDSYNEQFF. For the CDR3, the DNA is TGTGCCAGCAGCTTAACCGGGGGGGACTCCTACAATGAGCAGTTCTTC.

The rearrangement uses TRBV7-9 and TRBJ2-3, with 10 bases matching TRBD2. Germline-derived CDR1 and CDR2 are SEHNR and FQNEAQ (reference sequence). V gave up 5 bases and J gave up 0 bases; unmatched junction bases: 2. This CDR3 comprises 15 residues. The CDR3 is CASSLLAGSTDTQYF. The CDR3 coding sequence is TGTGCCAGCAGCCTACTAGCGGGGAGCACAGATACGCAGTATTTT.

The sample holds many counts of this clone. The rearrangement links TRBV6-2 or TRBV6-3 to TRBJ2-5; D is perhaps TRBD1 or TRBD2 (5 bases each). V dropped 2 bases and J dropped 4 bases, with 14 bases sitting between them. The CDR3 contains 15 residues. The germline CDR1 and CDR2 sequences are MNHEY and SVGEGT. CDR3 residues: CASSYVGERGETQYF. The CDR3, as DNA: TGTGCCAGCAGTTACGTGGGGGAAAGGGGAGAGACCCAGTACTTC.

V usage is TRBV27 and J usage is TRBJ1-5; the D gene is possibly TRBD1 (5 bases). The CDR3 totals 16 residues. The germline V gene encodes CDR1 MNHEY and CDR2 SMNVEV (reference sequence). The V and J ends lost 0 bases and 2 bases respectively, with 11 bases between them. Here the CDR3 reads CASSLSTGGGNQPQHF. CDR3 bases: TGTGCCAGCAGTTTATCTACAGGAGGCGGCAATCAGCCCCAGCATTTT.

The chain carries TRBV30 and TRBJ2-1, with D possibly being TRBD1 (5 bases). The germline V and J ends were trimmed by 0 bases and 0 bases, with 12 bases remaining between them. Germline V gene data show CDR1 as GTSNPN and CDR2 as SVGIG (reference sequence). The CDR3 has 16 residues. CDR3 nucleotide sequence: TGTGCCTGGAGTGTAGGGGCTTTTAGCTCCTACAATGAGCAGTTCTTC. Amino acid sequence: CAWSVGAFSSYNEQFF.

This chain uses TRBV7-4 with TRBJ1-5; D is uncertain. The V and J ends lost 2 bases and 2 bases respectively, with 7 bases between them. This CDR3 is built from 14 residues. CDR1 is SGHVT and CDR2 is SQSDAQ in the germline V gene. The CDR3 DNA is TGTGCCAGCAGCTTATGGCAAGGCAATCAGCCCCAGCATTTT. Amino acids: CASSLWQGNQPQHF.

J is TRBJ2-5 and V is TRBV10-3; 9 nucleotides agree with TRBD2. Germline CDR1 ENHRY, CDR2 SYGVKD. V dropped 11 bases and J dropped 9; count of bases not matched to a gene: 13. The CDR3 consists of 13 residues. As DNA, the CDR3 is TGTGCCGCCACTAGCGGGCCCATAGGGTCCCAGTACTTC. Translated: CAATSGPIGSQYF.

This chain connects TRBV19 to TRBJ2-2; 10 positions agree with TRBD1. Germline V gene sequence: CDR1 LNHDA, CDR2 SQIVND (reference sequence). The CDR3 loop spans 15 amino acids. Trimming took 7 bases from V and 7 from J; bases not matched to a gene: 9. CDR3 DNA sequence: TGTGCCAGTAAGGACGGGACAGGGGTGATCGGGGAGCTGTTTTTT. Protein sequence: CASKDGTGVIGELFF.